The 29 T cell receptor beta chains below all came from one sample that was sequenced in a study of cytomegalovirus exposure and HLA in healthy donors. Measured with immunoSEQ multiplex PCR; TCRdb has only the in-frame clones, and not every one. Of some 90,000 clones in the sample, around 96% are singletons; the top ten hold roughly 0.78%. Sequencing input: PBMCs. The origin of the receptors is a man aged 18 to 29 in good health and CMV-seronegative.

The V gene is TRBV7-2, the J gene TRBJ2-1; D ambiguous. Germline CDR1 reads SGHTA; CDR2 reads FQGNSA. The CDR3 totals 15 residues. The V end lost 3 bases, the J end lost 3 bases, and 12 bases lay between the germline ends. The CDR3 DNA reads as TGTGCCAGCAGCTTGACGGGTTCGGGCTACAATGAGCAGTTCTTC. This sequence encodes CASSLTGSGYNEQFF.

This sequence joins TRBV4-1 and TRBJ2-2; 7 bases are shared with TRBD1. Germline V gene data show CDR1 as MGHRA and CDR2 as YSYEKL. The CDR3 is 15 amino acids. After removal of 4 bases from V and 0 bases from J, the junction contained 2 bases not matched to a gene. CDR3 sequence: CASSPRGSNTGELFF. Here the CDR3 DNA reads TGCGCCAGCAGCCCCAGGGGGTCGAACACCGGGGAGCTGTTTTTT.

This clone showed up just a few times. Other DNA variants within this sample encode the same CDR3. This chain connects TRBV9 to TRBJ2-1; 9 nucleotides line up with TRBD2. The CDR3 runs to 15 residues. Germline trimming cut 2 bases from V and 0 bases from J; bases unmatched to any gene: 0. Germline V gene sequence: CDR1 SGDLS, CDR2 YYNGEE. CDR3 DNA: TGTGCCAGCAGCGTTAGCGGGAGCTCCTACAATGAGCAGTTCTTC. Protein product: CASSVSGSSYNEQFF.

The chain employs TRBV9 and TRBJ1-5; possibly TRBD1 for D (5 bases). CDR3 size: 15 residues. Germline V gives CDR1 SGDLS, CDR2 YYNGEE. Trimming removed 2 bases from V and 4 bases from J, with 13 bases in between. The CDR3 sequence is CASSVGWGVNQPQHF. The CDR3 DNA reads as TGTGCCAGCAGCGTGGGTTGGGGGGTGAATCAGCCCCAGCATTTT.

The chain couples TRBV19 to TRBJ2-2; TRBD2 agrees at 12 bases. CDR3 length: 16 amino acids. V lost 5 bases and J lost 8; bases outside the gene matches: 9. Germline V gives CDR1 LNHDA, CDR2 SQIVND (reference sequence). CDR3 sequence: CASSSRLAGALGELFF. The CDR3 nucleotides read TGTGCCAGTAGTTCCCGACTAGCGGGAGCTCTTGGGGAGCTGTTTTTT.

This rearrangement joins TRBV27 to TRBJ2-2; no definite D call. V was clipped by 2 bases and J by 0 bases, with 7 bases between them. Germline-derived CDR1 and CDR2 are MNHEY and SMNVEV (reference sequence). The CDR3 length is 15 residues. The CDR3 region is CASSLTVANTGELFF. DNA of the CDR3: TGTGCCAGCAGTTTAACAGTCGCGAACACCGGGGAGCTGTTTTTT.

The chain links TRBV7-6 to TRBJ1-5; no firm D call. Germline V gene lookup returns CDR1 SGHVS and CDR2 FNYEAQ. CDR3 length: 14 residues. V shed 2 bases and J shed 3 bases, with 8 bases lying between them. The CDR3 region is CASSLSPFNQPQHF. The CDR3, as DNA: TGTGCCAGCAGCTTAAGCCCCTTCAATCAGCCCCAGCATTTT.

This clone came up once. The CDR3 loop reads CSLSPGELFF. The CDR3 region has the DNA TGCAGTCTTAGCCCCGGGGAGCTGTTTTTT. The genes are TRBV20-1 and TRBJ2-2, with D hard to call. The CDR3 contains 10 residues. Germline V gene data show CDR1 as DFQATT and CDR2 as SNEGSKA (reference sequence). V was trimmed by 8 bases and J by 6 bases, leaving 7 bases between them.

V and J are TRBV4-2 and TRBJ2-5, with a weak D call TRBD2 (6 bases). Germline V gene data show CDR1 as LGHNA and CDR2 as YNFKEQ. V shed 1 base and J shed 5 bases, with 14 bases lying between them. The CDR3 has 15 amino acids. CDR3 sequence: CASSQVPGVGETQYF. In DNA form, the CDR3 reads TGTGCCAGCAGCCAAGTACCGGGAGTGGGGGAGACCCAGTACTTC.

The rearrangement uses TRBV7-6 and TRBJ2-1; 7 bases match TRBD2. This CDR3 comprises 18 residues. Germline assignment: CDR1 SGHVS and CDR2 FNYEAQ. Losses at the gene ends were 1 base for V and 0 bases for J; bases not matched to a gene: 9. The CDR3 protein is CASSLVGRLGDSYNEQFF. The CDR3, as DNA: TGTGCCAGCAGCTTAGTCGGGAGGTTGGGGGACTCCTACAATGAGCAGTTCTTC.

The chain couples TRBV9 to TRBJ1-2; D is possibly TRBD1 (5 bases). The V gene lost 2 bases and the J gene lost 7 bases, with 27 bases spanning the gap. CDR3 length: 18 residues. The germline gives CDR1 SGDLS, CDR2 YYNGEE. The CDR3 here is CASSVDPVEAGRLGGYTF. In DNA form, the CDR3 reads TGTGCCAGCAGCGTCGATCCAGTTGAGGCAGGGCGTCTAGGTGGCTACACCTTC.

This clone was counted once. This sequence joins TRBV19 and TRBJ1-1, with TRBD1 matching over 7 bases. Per the germline V gene, CDR1 is LNHDA and CDR2 is SQIVND (reference sequence). V lost 6 bases to trimming and J lost 6 bases; unmatched junction nucleotides: 4. This CDR3 is 12 amino acids long. CDR3 loop: CASRTGMAEAFF. CDR3 DNA: TGTGCCAGTAGGACAGGGATGGCTGAAGCTTTCTTT.

This rearrangement joins TRBV4-1 to TRBJ1-5, with a possible D match to TRBD1 (6 bases). The CDR3 is 15 amino acids. Germline lookup yields CDR1 MGHRA and CDR2 YSYEKL. Trimming removed 4 bases from V and 4 bases from J, with 14 bases in between. The CDR3 spells CASSPGEDRNQPQHF. The CDR3 DNA reads as TGCGCCAGCAGCCCAGGGGAAGACCGGAATCAGCCCCAGCATTTT.

The genes are TRBV18 and TRBJ1-5, with D unclear. V was shortened by 6 bases and J by 0 bases, with 12 bases between the two germline ends. This CDR3 has 15 residues. Germline V gives CDR1 KGHSH, CDR2 LQKENI. In DNA, the CDR3 is TGTGCCAGCTCCCCCGACACGCTTAGCAATCAGCCCCAGCATTTT. Translating gives CASSPDTLSNQPQHF.

The V call is TRBV5-1, the J call TRBJ1-1; tentative D call: TRBD1 (5 bases). Trimming stripped 4 bases from V and 7 bases from J, with 8 bases between. The CDR3 is 11 amino acids. In germline, CDR1 is SGHRS, CDR2 YFSETQ. CDR3 protein: CASSGAGEAFF. CDR3 DNA sequence: TGCGCCAGCAGCGGGGCTGGTGAAGCTTTCTTT.

In regard to this clone: The junction departs from the called germline gene at one end, perhaps through a read error. The V call is TRBV7-7, the J call TRBJ2-1; 9 nucleotides match TRBD1. The CDR3 is 16 amino acids. CDR1 and CDR2 from the germline V gene are SSHAT and FNYEAQ (reference sequence). CDR3 residues: CASSLLEGQGYNEQFF. As DNA, the CDR3 is TGTGCTAGCAGCTTACTTGAGGGACAGGGTTACAATGAGCAGTTCTTC.

The chain employs TRBV2 and TRBJ2-3; 9 nucleotides agree with TRBD1. CDR3 length: 17 residues. From germline, CDR1 is SNHLY and CDR2 FYNNEI. V lost 3 bases to trimming and J lost 0 bases; unmatched junction nucleotides: 7. The CDR3 DNA sequence: TGTGCCAGCAGTGATGTGGGGACAGGGTTCAGCACAGATACGCAGTATTTT. Translating gives CASSDVGTGFSTDTQYF.

This clone was seen once. This chain connects TRBV28 to TRBJ2-1; possible D gene TRBD1, 5 bases. Germline CDR1 reads MDHEN; CDR2 reads SYDVKM. V was trimmed by 4 bases and J by 4 bases, leaving 20 bases between them. This CDR3 spans 17 amino acids. CDR3 DNA sequence: TGTGCCAGCAGTTACCCGACAGAGTCCCCCCTTTACAATGAGCAGTTCTTC. It is translated as CASSYPTESPLYNEQFF.

This clone was detected only once. J is TRBJ2-1 and V is TRBV30; TRBD2 aligns across 10 bases. V gave up 3 bases and J gave up 6 bases; unmatched junction bases: 20. CDR3 length equals 19 residues. Germline CDR1 GTSNPN, CDR2 SVGIG (reference sequence). The CDR3 DNA follows: TGTGCCTGGAGGGCGAAGGACAGGGCGAGCGGGAGGGGGGGCAATGAGCAGTTCTTC. Translating it yields CAWRAKDRASGRGGNEQFF.

The chain has TRBV25-1 and TRBJ2-5; D uncertain. V was cut by 1 base and J by 2 bases, with 8 bases left in between. CDR1 is MGHDK, CDR2 SYGVNS, per germline. The CDR3 spans 14 residues. CDR3 sequence (DNA): TGTGCCAGCAGTGAATTTAACAGACAAGAGACCCAGTACTTC. Translated, it gives CASSEFNRQETQYF.

V and J are TRBV4-1 and TRBJ2-7, with 12 bases fitting TRBD1. Per germline, CDR1 MGHRA and CDR2 YSYEKL. Losses at the gene ends were 3 bases for V and 4 bases for J; bases not matched to a gene: 10. The CDR3 is made up of 17 amino acids. CDR3 sequence (DNA): TGCGCCAGCAGCCACGATCCGGGACAGGGGGCAGGGTACGAGCAGTACTTC. Translating gives CASSHDPGQGAGYEQYF.

The gene calls are TRBV19 and TRBJ2-1; no definite D call. V was trimmed by 6 bases and J by 0 bases, leaving 6 bases between them. Germline CDR1 reads LNHDA; CDR2 reads SQIVND (reference sequence). This CDR3 spans 13 amino acids. The CDR3 DNA is TGTGCCAGTAGCCTAGGCTCCTACAATGAGCAGTTCTTC. This sequence encodes CASSLGSYNEQFF.

The chain has TRBV7-2 and TRBJ2-4, with 12 bases fitting TRBD1. The V gene's germline CDR1 is SGHTA and CDR2 FQGNSA. V shed 1 base and J 7 bases; nucleotides not matched to a gene: 2. The CDR3 loop spans 15 amino acids. The CDR3 bases are TGTGCCAGCAGCTTAGGGGGACAGGGGGCGAACATTCAGTACTTC. It encodes CASSLGGQGANIQYF.

The V call is TRBV27, the J call TRBJ1-2; D is possibly TRBD1 (6 bases). The CDR3 extends over 14 amino acids. CDR1 and CDR2 from the germline V gene are MNHEY and SMNVEV (reference sequence). Trimming shortened V by 5 bases and J by 1 base, and 11 bases separated the two germline ends. CDR3 DNA sequence: TGTGCCAGCAGTCGCAACAGGGTTAACTATGGCTACACCTTC. It is translated as CASSRNRVNYGYTF.

In DNA, the CDR3 is TGTGCCAGCTCTGAACCCGGGACTGAGAGCAATCAGCCCCAGCATTTT. Its protein product is CASSEPGTESNQPQHF. The chain carries TRBV19 and TRBJ1-5; D is perhaps TRBD1 (5 bases). Germline CDR1 is LNHDA and CDR2 is SQIVND (reference sequence). The CDR3 covers 16 residues. The V end lost 9 bases, the J end lost 1 base, and 19 bases lay between the germline ends.

The chain combines TRBV6-6 with TRBJ1-1; 7 bases are shared with TRBD1. Looked up from germline, CDR1 is MNHNY and CDR2 is SVGAGI (reference sequence). The CDR3 extends over 14 amino acids. V was clipped by 4 bases and J by 0 bases; unmatched bases: 2. The chain's CDR3 is CASSSGQVNTEAFF. CDR3 DNA: TGTGCCAGCAGTTCTGGACAGGTGAACACTGAAGCTTTCTTT.

The table lists this clone with a few counts. The CDR3 region is CASSRTASYEQYF. As DNA, the CDR3 is TGTGCCAGCAGCAGGACAGCTTCCTACGAGCAGTACTTC. The chain couples TRBV25-1 to TRBJ2-7; TRBD1 is a possible D gene (6 bases). CDR1 is MGHDK, CDR2 SYGVNS, per germline. Trimming pared 6 bases from V and 1 base from J, leaving 10 bases between. The CDR3 loop spans 13 amino acids.

The genes are TRBV27 and TRBJ2-1, with TRBD2 matching 8 bases. This CDR3 is 15 amino acids long. Unmatched junction bases numbered 14, after V lost 6 bases and J lost 10 bases. Germline-derived CDR1 and CDR2 are MNHEY and SMNVEV (reference sequence). CDR3 nucleotides: TGTGCCAGCAGCCTGACAGAGCGTGGACTAGCCGAGCAGTTCTTC. Its translation is CASSLTERGLAEQFF.

This clone was seen once. The chain combines TRBV19 with TRBJ1-5, with D perhaps matching TRBD1 (5 bases). Deletions cut 7 bases from V and 6 bases from J, with 16 bases between. This CDR3 region has 14 residues. Per germline, CDR1 LNHDA and CDR2 SQIVND (reference sequence). The CDR3 DNA sequence: TGTGCCAGTACCTTGAGGGGAGGAAGTCAGCCCCAGCATTTT. This sequence encodes CASTLRGGSQPQHF.